The subject of this entry is one TCR beta chain. Trimming pared 5 bases from V and 3 bases from J, leaving 13 bases between. Per the germline V gene, CDR1 is SNHLY and CDR2 is FYNNEI. CDR3 length equals 14 residues. The data belong to a study of technical replicates of blood from a few donors. TCRdb's copy holds only in-frame clones and misses some; the assay was immunoSEQ multiplex PCR. The table shows tens of thousands of clones, with approximately 95% occurring only once. The receptor was isolated from a human donor in good health. V usage is TRBV2 and J usage is TRBJ1-1, with D unresolved. Specimen: T cells isolated from PBMCs. The CDR3 spells CASSPSFADTEAFF. Written as DNA, the CDR3 is TGTGCCAGCAGTCCTTCCTTTGCGGACACTGAAGCTTTCTTT.